These 30 T cell receptor beta chains were sequenced from one sample in a study of T cell responses to AZD1222 COVID-19 vaccine. The assay was immunoSEQ multiplex PCR, and TCRdb's table has in-frame clones only and misses some. Here the sample spans about 150,000 clones, about nine tenths being singletons. The sample consisted of peripheral blood, taken after recovery from COVID-19. All receptors derive from an adult who had recovered from COVID-19.

The chain uses TRBV28 and TRBJ2-1; 8 positions match TRBD2. The V and J ends lost 3 bases and 1 base, in that order; junction bases with no gene match: 8. The CDR3 extends over 17 amino acids. Germline V gives CDR1 MDHEN, CDR2 SYDVKM. The CDR3 protein is CASSLISGRGSYNEQFF. Written as DNA, the CDR3 is TGTGCCAGCAGTTTGATAAGCGGGAGAGGGTCCTACAATGAGCAGTTCTTC.

The genes are TRBV2 and TRBJ2-1; D is tentatively TRBD1 or TRBD2 (5 bases each). Per the germline V gene, CDR1 is SNHLY and CDR2 is FYNNEI. This CDR3 has 12 amino acids. Trimming removed 2 bases from V and 10 bases from J, with 9 bases in between. This CDR3 reads CASSELGTEQFF. In nucleotides, the CDR3 is TGTGCCAGCAGTGAATTGGGGACCGAGCAGTTCTTC.

The chain carries TRBV5-4 and TRBJ2-2; 14 nucleotides align to TRBD2. There are 16 residues in the CDR3. V lost 4 bases to trimming and J lost 5 bases; unmatched junction nucleotides: 4. Germline CDR1 reads SGHNT; CDR2 reads YYREEE (reference sequence). CDR3 DNA sequence: TGTGCCAGCAGCCCCGGGACTAGCGGGAGTACCGGGGAGCTGTTTTTT. Translation gives CASSPGTSGSTGELFF.

This chain joins TRBV5-1 and TRBJ2-7; 7 bases are shared with TRBD1. The ends lost 5 bases at V and 2 bases at J; junction bases unmatched: 4. The CDR3 is made up of 13 amino acids. Germline V gene sequence: CDR1 SGHRS, CDR2 YFSETQ. CDR3 in amino acids: CASRVQGAYEQYF. DNA for the CDR3: TGCGCCAGCAGGGTGCAGGGGGCCTACGAGCAGTACTTC.

This clone has a handful of counts. The V and J genes are TRBV4-2 and TRBJ1-1, with 8 bases that match TRBD1. CDR3 length equals 16 residues. In germline, CDR1 is LGHNA, CDR2 YNFKEQ. The V segment lost 4 bases and the J segment 2 bases; nucleotides outside the gene matches: 9. The CDR3 nucleotides read TGTGCCAGCAGCCTTGGATCAGGGGGCGCAAACACTGAAGCTTTCTTT. Protein: CASSLGSGGANTEAFF.

V usage is TRBV3-1 (or the pseudogene TRBV3-2) and J usage is TRBJ2-5; D might be TRBD2 (6 bases). The CDR3 totals 14 residues. Trimming left V 4 bases short and J 4 bases short, with 13 bases between. CDR1 is LGHDT and CDR2 is YNNKEL in the germline V gene (reference sequence). The CDR3 coding sequence is TGTGCCAGCAGCCCGACTAGTACGGTAGAGACCCAGTACTTC. This encodes CASSPTSTVETQYF.

The chain uses TRBV7-3 and TRBJ1-4, with a weak D call TRBD1 (6 bases). Trimming removed 5 bases from V and 4 bases from J, with 8 bases in between. The germline CDR1 and CDR2 sequences are SGHTA and FQGTGA. The CDR3 contains 13 residues. Here the CDR3 reads CASSGGVNEKLFF. DNA for the CDR3: TGTGCCAGCAGCGGGGGCGTTAATGAAAAACTGTTTTTT.

V is TRBV6-2 or TRBV6-3 and J is TRBJ1-2; D remains unclear. The germline V gene has CDR1 MNHEY and CDR2 SVGEGT. Between the trimmed V and J ends, which lost 5 bases and 5 bases, there was a span of 9 bases. The CDR3 has 12 amino acids. The DNA for the CDR3 is TGTGCCAGCAGTGCCGCCTTGTATGGCTACACCTTC. Protein: CASSAALYGYTF.

The table lists this clone with a count of one. CDR3 amino acids: CASSQGSTGLDGYTF. The CDR3 DNA follows: TGTGCCAGCAGCCAGGGGTCGACAGGGCTGGATGGCTACACCTTC. This chain joins TRBV7-9 and TRBJ1-2; the match to TRBD1 covers 7 bases. V shed 5 bases, J shed 6 bases, and the junction held 12 bases outside the gene matches. The length of the CDR3 is 15 residues. CDR1 is SEHNR, CDR2 FQNEAQ, per germline (reference sequence).

The rearrangement joins TRBV18 to TRBJ2-1, with D maybe TRBD2 (6 bases). The CDR3 has 13 amino acids. V was pared by 4 bases and J by 8 bases, with 12 bases between. CDR1 and CDR2 (germline): KGHSH, LQKENI. The CDR3 spells CASSLSRDYEQFF. CDR3 in DNA: TGTGCCAGCTCACTTTCGAGGGACTATGAGCAGTTCTTC. Together with reference TRBV18 and TRBJ2-1, the CDR3 gives the full variable domain: NAGVMQNPRHLVRRRGQEARLRCSPMKGHSHVYWYRQLPEEGLKFMVYLQKENIIDESGMPKERFSAEFPKEGPSILRIQQVVRGDSAAYFCASSLSRDYEQFFGPGTRLTVL.

This clone was found once. Here the CDR3 reads CASSLLGQGAGELFF. Written as DNA, the CDR3 is TGTGCCAGCAGCTTGTTAGGACAGGGGGCCGGGGAGCTGTTTTTT. The rearrangement uses TRBV5-4 and TRBJ2-2; 10 nucleotides align to TRBD1. Losses at the gene ends were 1 base for V and 6 bases for J; bases not matched to a gene: 3. Germline CDR1 and CDR2: SGHNT and YYREEE (reference sequence). The CDR3 is 15 residues long.

This clone occurred a few times. The genes are TRBV5-1 and TRBJ2-2; the match to TRBD2 covers 11 bases. Germline values: CDR1 SGHRS, CDR2 YFSETQ. The length of the CDR3 is 17 residues. V was pared by 0 bases and J by 4 bases, with 5 bases of the junction left unmatched. CDR3 bases: TGCGCCAGCAGCTTGGTAGCGGGAGGGCCCTCCACCGGGGAGCTGTTTTTT. Encoded protein: CASSLVAGGPSTGELFF.

V usage is TRBV18 and J usage is TRBJ1-1, with unresolved D. The CDR3 extends over 13 amino acids. CDR1 and CDR2 (germline): KGHSH, LQKENI. Trimming cost V 2 bases and J 3 bases, with 7 bases left between them. CDR3 residues: CASSPLEDTEAFF. As DNA, the CDR3 is TGTGCCAGCTCACCATTGGAGGACACTGAAGCTTTCTTT.

The V and J genes are TRBV28 and TRBJ2-7; tentatively, D is TRBD1 or TRBD2 (6 bases each). There are 14 residues in the CDR3. Germline assignment: CDR1 MDHEN and CDR2 SYDVKM. Deletions cut 7 bases from V and 2 bases from J, with 15 bases between. CDR3 DNA: TGTGCCAGCACTCCGGGGGCACCTACCTACGAGCAGTACTTC. As protein: CASTPGAPTYEQYF. Filled out from reference TRBV28 and TRBJ2-7, the complete variable domain reads DVKVTQSSRYLVKRTGEKVFLECVQDMDHENMFWYRQDPGLGLRLIYFSYDVKMKEKGDIPEGYSVSREKKERFSLILESASTNQTSMYLCASTPGAPTYEQYFGPGTRLTVT.

This chain connects TRBV4-3 to TRBJ1-2; weak D call: TRBD1 (6 bases). The germline V gene encodes CDR1 LGHNA and CDR2 YSLEER. Trimming took off 2 bases at V and 4 bases at J, with 23 bases between the two ends. CDR3 length: 18 amino acids. CDR3 residues: CASSQMGRGQEGTYGYTF. CDR3 DNA sequence: TGCGCCAGCAGCCAAATGGGTCGGGGGCAAGAAGGGACCTATGGCTACACCTTC.

V is TRBV10-2 and J is TRBJ1-2; 8 bases align to TRBD1. From germline, CDR1 is WSHSY and CDR2 SAAADI. The CDR3 has 14 amino acids. V lost 4 bases and J lost 6; bases outside the gene matches: 7. As DNA, the CDR3 is TGCGCCAGCAGTGGGGTAGGACAGGGAAATGGCTACACCTTC. Protein product: CASSGVGQGNGYTF.

This chain links TRBV28 with TRBJ1-4, with 7 positions matching TRBD1. V was pared by 7 bases and J by 2 bases, with 4 bases of the junction left unmatched. The CDR3 is 14 residues long. Per germline, CDR1 MDHEN and CDR2 SYDVKM. The CDR3 sequence: CASTMTGTNEKLFF. For the CDR3, the DNA is TGTGCCAGCACCATGACAGGGACTAATGAAAAACTGTTTTTT.

This clone showed up just once. The chain uses TRBV18 and TRBJ1-2; TRBD1 aligns across 10 bases. The CDR3 is 16 residues long. CDR1 KGHSH and CDR2 LQKENI come from the germline V gene. The V segment lost 6 bases and the J segment 4 bases; nucleotides outside the gene matches: 11. The CDR3 region is CASSPGQGVTGYGYTF. DNA for the CDR3: TGTGCCAGCTCCCCCGGACAGGGGGTAACGGGCTATGGCTACACCTTC.

V is TRBV7-2 and J is TRBJ1-6; no clear D. Trimming took off 1 base at V and 5 bases at J, with 3 bases between the two ends. Germline CDR1 and CDR2: SGHTA and FQGNSA. CDR3 length equals 13 residues. CDR3 bases: TGTGCCAGCAGCTTAGACAATAATTCACCCCTCCACTTT. This gives the protein CASSLDNNSPLHF.

V is TRBV27 and J is TRBJ2-7; TRBD2 aligns across 10 bases. This CDR3 has 14 amino acids. Germline CDR1 is MNHEY and CDR2 is SMNVEV (reference sequence). V lost 4 bases and J lost 1; bases outside the gene matches: 1. The CDR3 sequence is CASSYSGRSYEQYF. The CDR3 DNA sequence: TGTGCCAGCAGTTATAGCGGGAGGTCCTACGAGCAGTACTTC.

This clone was seen just once. This chain joins TRBV28 and TRBJ2-7, with D possibly being TRBD2 (6 bases). CDR1 and CDR2 (germline): MDHEN, SYDVKM. The CDR3 totals 17 residues. The germline V and J ends were trimmed by 3 bases and 0 bases, with 18 bases remaining between them. The CDR3 bases are TGTGCCAGCAGTTTGGTTACGGCGGGGTCACCCTCCTACGAGCAGTACTTC. This codes for CASSLVTAGSPSYEQYF.

The J gene is TRBJ2-5, the V gene TRBV7-3, with no clear D. From germline, CDR1 is SGHTA and CDR2 FQGTGA. V lost 5 bases and J 5 bases, leaving 12 bases between the germline ends. The length of the CDR3 is 13 residues. The CDR3 loop is CASSQTGPETQYF. The CDR3 DNA follows: TGTGCCAGCAGCCAGACTGGCCCCGAGACCCAGTACTTC.

The chain is built from TRBV24-1 and TRBJ1-5; D remains unclear. The V end lost 3 bases, the J end lost 4 bases, and 9 bases lay between the germline ends. Germline V gene sequence: CDR1 KGHDR, CDR2 SFDVKD. This CDR3 is 14 amino acids long. The CDR3 reads CATSDATVNQPQHF. CDR3 sequence (DNA): TGTGCCACCAGTGATGCGACGGTAAATCAGCCCCAGCATTTT.

This rearrangement joins TRBV19 to TRBJ2-3, with 8 bases that match TRBD2. Germline loops: CDR1 LNHDA, CDR2 SQIVND (reference sequence). The ends lost 5 bases at V and 2 bases at J; junction bases unmatched: 6. The CDR3 length is 15 residues. The CDR3 coding sequence is TGTGCCAGTAGTCAGACTAGCGTTTACACAGATACGCAGTATTTT. Translation: CASSQTSVYTDTQYF.

This chain connects TRBV5-4 to TRBJ1-1, with 9 bases matching TRBD1. There are 14 residues in the CDR3. Germline trimming cut 4 bases from V and 4 bases from J; bases unmatched to any gene: 5. The germline CDR1 and CDR2 sequences are SGHNT and YYREEE (reference sequence). The CDR3 coding sequence is TGTGCCAGCAGCCCAGAGACAGGGGGCACTGAAGCTTTCTTT. Protein sequence: CASSPETGGTEAFF.

This chain uses TRBV7-3 with TRBJ1-1; tentatively, D is TRBD1 (5 bases). The V end lost 5 bases, the J end lost 4 bases, and 14 bases lay between the germline ends. The CDR3 length is 14 residues. Germline V gene lookup returns CDR1 SGHTA and CDR2 FQGTGA. CDR3 DNA: TGTGCCAGCAGCCACTCGGCAGGGCCCACTGAAGCTTTCTTT. Its translation is CASSHSAGPTEAFF.

This clone was seen a handful of times. This chain uses TRBV20-1 with TRBJ1-1, with D perhaps TRBD1 (5 bases). Deletions cut 3 bases from V and 1 base from J, with 12 bases between. The germline V gene has CDR1 DFQATT and CDR2 SNEGSKA (reference sequence). The CDR3 totals 14 residues. The CDR3 reads CSASFSGPNTEAFF. CDR3 coding DNA: TGCAGTGCTAGTTTCTCGGGACCGAACACTGAAGCTTTCTTT.

The chain has TRBV4-1 and TRBJ1-5; 9 bases map to TRBD1. The CDR3 loop spans 19 amino acids. Trimming cost V 0 bases and J 8 bases; bases outside gene matches: 17. The germline gives CDR1 MGHRA, CDR2 YSYEKL. The CDR3 reads CASSQERIGDRADDEPQHF. The DNA of the CDR3 is TGCGCCAGCAGCCAAGAACGGATAGGGGACAGGGCCGACGACGAGCCCCAGCATTTT.

This clone was counted only a few times. The rearrangement uses TRBV25-1 and TRBJ2-7, with TRBD1 identical over 11 bases. The trim removed 5 bases at V and 3 bases at J, leaving 3 bases unmatched. There are 14 residues in the CDR3. The germline gives CDR1 MGHDK, CDR2 SYGVNS. The CDR3 nucleotides are TGTGCCAGCAGTCCGGGACAGGGGGTCTACGAGCAGTACTTC. Amino acid sequence: CASSPGQGVYEQYF.

The rearrangement links TRBV5-1 to TRBJ1-5, with 7 positions matching TRBD1. V lost 0 bases, J lost 7 bases, and 4 bases stayed unmatched. Germline CDR1 SGHRS, CDR2 YFSETQ. The CDR3 runs to 14 residues. The chain's CDR3 is CASSLEGRGQPQHF. The DNA for the CDR3 is TGCGCCAGCAGCTTGGAGGGCAGGGGGCAGCCCCAGCATTTT.